A single sample is the source of the 18 T cell receptor beta chains below, sequenced in a study of blood T cell repertoires in COVID-19. Here immunoSEQ multiplex PCR was the method, and the copy in TCRdb shows in-frame clones only, minus some. The sample gives approximately 200,000 clones, approximately 83% of which show up once; approximately 11% is in the top ten. Sequencing input: peripheral blood. These receptors were taken from a human donor with active or convalescent COVID-19. The donor label of this sample is uncertain.

This clone was counted once. V gene TRBV27 combines with J gene TRBJ1-1, with 9 bases that match TRBD1. The CDR3 has 15 amino acids. J was trimmed by 10 bases and V by 6 bases; bases with no gene match: 15. CDR1 is MNHEY, CDR2 SMNVEV, per germline (reference sequence). CDR3 sequence reads: CASSWSRGTGSAAFF. In DNA, the CDR3 is TGTGCCAGCAGCTGGTCTAGGGGGACAGGGTCGGCAGCTTTCTTT.

The V call is TRBV7-6, the J call TRBJ2-6; 7 positions match TRBD1. Germline CDR1 reads SGHVS; CDR2 reads FNYEAQ. The ends lost 5 bases at V and 4 bases at J; junction bases unmatched: 5. This CDR3 contains 15 residues. The CDR3 here is CASSATGVGANVLTF. The CDR3 DNA reads TGTGCCAGCAGCGCCACAGGGGTGGGGGCCAACGTCCTGACTTTC.

The chain couples TRBV5-1 to TRBJ2-3, with TRBD2 identical over 11 bases. Per germline, CDR1 SGHRS and CDR2 YFSETQ. This CDR3 spans 16 amino acids. Losses at the gene ends were 5 bases for V and 2 bases for J; bases not matched to a gene: 7. In DNA, the CDR3 is TGCGCCAGCAGTCAAGTACTAGCGGGGGACACAGATACGCAGTATTTT. Translating it yields CASSQVLAGDTDTQYF.

This sequence joins TRBV10-3 and TRBJ1-6; 10 positions match TRBD1. This CDR3 has 17 amino acids. V dropped 3 bases and J dropped 2; count of bases not matched to a gene: 4. Looked up from germline, CDR1 is ENHRY and CDR2 is SYGVKD. CDR3 residues: CAISDYGQGAYNSPLHF. The CDR3 region has the DNA TGTGCCATCAGTGACTACGGACAGGGGGCCTATAATTCACCCCTCCACTTT.

The chain uses TRBV28 and TRBJ1-2; tentatively, D is TRBD1 (6 bases). Germline CDR1 is MDHEN and CDR2 is SYDVKM. V lost 2 bases and J 4 bases, leaving 8 bases between the germline ends. The CDR3 runs to 13 residues. Here the CDR3 DNA reads TGTGCCAGCAGTTTAGGGGGCCCCTATGGCTACACCTTC. Protein product: CASSLGGPYGYTF.

In this sample, this clone turned up a few times. This chain uses TRBV13 with TRBJ1-2, with 8 positions matching TRBD1. CDR1 PRHDT and CDR2 FYEKMQ come from the germline V gene (reference sequence). Trimming took 5 bases from V and 6 from J; bases not matched to a gene: 5. The length of the CDR3 is 13 residues. The CDR3 DNA reads as TGTGCCAGCAGCCTCGACAGGGGTCATGGCTACACCTTC. As protein: CASSLDRGHGYTF.

The table lists this clone with a count of one. V is TRBV10-2 and J is TRBJ2-5, with a weak D call TRBD2 (5 bases). In germline, CDR1 is WSHSY, CDR2 SAAADI. This CDR3 is 15 amino acids long. Trimming cost V 0 bases and J 5 bases, with 13 bases left between them. DNA for the CDR3: TGCGCCAGCAGTGAGTCAGATCGGTCGGGGGAGACCCAGTACTTC. This translates into CASSESDRSGETQYF.

The chain combines TRBV28 with TRBJ2-1; a possible D gene is TRBD1 (6 bases). This CDR3 is built from 17 residues. Germline CDR1 reads MDHEN; CDR2 reads SYDVKM. V gave up 5 bases and J gave up 5 bases, with 22 bases separating them. The CDR3 loop is CASSHPKTGARNNEQFF. CDR3 sequence (DNA): TGTGCCAGCAGTCACCCAAAGACAGGCGCCCGAAACAATGAGCAGTTCTTC.

The chain recombines TRBV9 with TRBJ2-2; unclear D gene. V lost 0 bases and J 4 bases, leaving 10 bases between the germline ends. CDR1 is SGDLS, CDR2 YYNGEE, per germline. This CDR3 contains 15 residues. CDR3: CASSVGGLTTGELFF. The CDR3, as DNA: TGTGCCAGCAGCGTAGGAGGTCTCACCACCGGGGAGCTGTTTTTT.

The chain recombines TRBV7-9 with TRBJ2-1; 8 bases fit TRBD1. The CDR3 length is 15 residues. Germline values: CDR1 SEHNR, CDR2 FQNEAQ (reference sequence). The J segment lost 5 bases and the V segment lost 3 bases, leaving 6 bases of the junction unmatched. Here the CDR3 reads CASSFGAGGHNEQFF. In DNA, the CDR3 is TGTGCCAGCAGCTTCGGAGCAGGGGGCCACAATGAGCAGTTCTTC.

This clone showed up just once. The chain uses TRBV27 and TRBJ2-1, with TRBD2 matching 10 bases. Losses at the gene ends were 4 bases for V and 6 bases for J; bases not matched to a gene: 3. The CDR3 runs to 14 residues. Germline CDR1 reads MNHEY; CDR2 reads SMNVEV (reference sequence). The CDR3 sequence: CASSWGLASNEQFF. The CDR3 DNA is TGTGCCAGCAGTTGGGGACTAGCGAGCAATGAGCAGTTCTTC.

This rearrangement joins TRBV6-2 or TRBV6-3 to TRBJ2-7; the match to TRBD2 covers 9 bases. Germline CDR1 reads MNHEY; CDR2 reads SVGEGT. Unmatched junction bases numbered 10, after V lost 2 bases and J lost 5 bases. CDR3 length: 16 amino acids. CDR3 DNA sequence: TGTGCCAGCAGTTACCGGGGCGGGGGGGCCCTAAACGAGCAGTACTTC. Translation gives CASSYRGGGALNEQYF.

The gene calls are TRBV11-2 and TRBJ2-7; tentative D call: TRBD1 (5 bases). Germline loops: CDR1 SGHAT, CDR2 FQNNGV. The CDR3 covers 15 residues. With 0 bases removed from V and 5 bases from J, the gap between germline ends came to 14 bases. The CDR3 here is CASSLESNRINEQYF. The CDR3, as DNA: TGTGCCAGCAGCTTAGAATCTAACAGGATAAACGAGCAGTACTTC.

The chain carries TRBV19 and TRBJ1-5; 10 bases fit TRBD1. The trim removed 6 bases at V and 1 base at J, leaving 9 bases unmatched. The CDR3 length is 17 residues. Germline V gives CDR1 LNHDA, CDR2 SQIVND (reference sequence). Here the CDR3 DNA reads TGTGCCAGTAGACAGGGACAGGGGATCAGAAGCAATCAGCCCCAGCATTTT. Translating it yields CASRQGQGIRSNQPQHF.

The gene calls are TRBV13 and TRBJ2-3; 8 bases line up with TRBD2. The ends lost 8 bases at V and 0 bases at J; junction bases unmatched: 7. Germline-derived CDR1 and CDR2 are PRHDT and FYEKMQ (reference sequence). The CDR3 spans 15 residues. The CDR3 sequence is CASLTSGGSTDTQYF. For the CDR3, the DNA is TGTGCCAGCCTCACGAGCGGGGGAAGCACAGATACGCAGTATTTT.

A few counts support this clone. The chain links TRBV19 to TRBJ2-1; 10 bases line up with TRBD2. This CDR3 is 16 amino acids long. CDR1 and CDR2 (germline): LNHDA, SQIVND (reference sequence). Trimming took 3 bases from V and 4 from J; bases not matched to a gene: 6. The CDR3 DNA follows: TGTGCCAGTAGTATGAGCGGGAGGGCCATTTACAATGAGCAGTTCTTC. Its translation is CASSMSGRAIYNEQFF.

V gene TRBV19 combines with J gene TRBJ2-7, with TRBD2 matching over 11 bases. The ends lost 1 base at V and 1 base at J; junction bases unmatched: 6. The CDR3 totals 17 residues. Germline CDR1 and CDR2: LNHDA and SQIVND (reference sequence). The CDR3 sequence: CASSIVASGRRSYEQYF. The CDR3 nucleotides are TGTGCCAGTAGTATAGTGGCTAGCGGGAGGAGGTCCTACGAGCAGTACTTC. The whole variable domain, filled in from reference TRBV19 and TRBJ2-7, reads DGGITQSPKYLFRKEGQNVTLSCEQNLNHDAMYWYRQDPGQGLRLIYYSQIVNDFQKGDIAEGYSVSREKKESFPLTVTSAQKNPTAFYLCASSIVASGRRSYEQYFGPGTRLTVT.

This clone has only a few counts. The gene calls are TRBV7-9 and TRBJ1-4; no reliable D call. CDR3 length: 15 amino acids. The V and J ends lost 3 bases and 4 bases respectively, with 12 bases between them. The germline V gene encodes CDR1 SEHNR and CDR2 FQNEAQ (reference sequence). CDR3 sequence (DNA): TGTGCCAGCAGCTTGGGAGGCGGCCGTAATGAAAAACTGTTTTTT. Translating gives CASSLGGGRNEKLFF.